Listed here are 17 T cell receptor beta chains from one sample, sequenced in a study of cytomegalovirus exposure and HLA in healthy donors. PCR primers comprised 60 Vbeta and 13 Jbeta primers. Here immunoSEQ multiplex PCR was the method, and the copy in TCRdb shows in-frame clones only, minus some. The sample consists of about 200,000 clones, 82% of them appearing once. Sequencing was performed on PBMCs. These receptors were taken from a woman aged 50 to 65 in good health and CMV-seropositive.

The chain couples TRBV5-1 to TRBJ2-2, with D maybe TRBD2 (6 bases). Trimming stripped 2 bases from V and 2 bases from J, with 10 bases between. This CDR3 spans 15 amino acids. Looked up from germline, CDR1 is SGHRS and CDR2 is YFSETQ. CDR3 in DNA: TGCGCCAGCAGCTTAGGGACTCCAAACACCGGGGAGCTGTTTTTT. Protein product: CASSLGTPNTGELFF.

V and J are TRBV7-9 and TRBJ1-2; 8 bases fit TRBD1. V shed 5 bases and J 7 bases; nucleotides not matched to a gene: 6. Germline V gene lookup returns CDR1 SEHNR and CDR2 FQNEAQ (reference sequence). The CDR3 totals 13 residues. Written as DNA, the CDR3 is TGTGCCAGCAGCCCCGGACAGGGAGGTGGCTACACCTTC. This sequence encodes CASSPGQGGGYTF.

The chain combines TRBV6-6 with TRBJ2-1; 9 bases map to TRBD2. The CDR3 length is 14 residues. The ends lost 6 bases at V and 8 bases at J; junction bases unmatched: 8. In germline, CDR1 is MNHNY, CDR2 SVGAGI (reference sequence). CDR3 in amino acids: CASRRGGREYEQFF. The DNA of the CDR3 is TGTGCCAGCAGGCGAGGCGGGAGGGAGTATGAGCAGTTCTTC.

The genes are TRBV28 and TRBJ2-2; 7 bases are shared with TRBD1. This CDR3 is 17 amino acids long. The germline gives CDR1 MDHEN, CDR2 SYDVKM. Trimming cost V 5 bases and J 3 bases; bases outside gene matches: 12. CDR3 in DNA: TGTGCCAGCAGTACCCACAGGGGATTCCCCTACACCGGGGAGCTGTTTTTT. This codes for CASSTHRGFPYTGELFF.

The CDR3 loop is CASSRDSQETQYF. The CDR3 bases are TGCGCCAGCAGCCGGGACAGCCAAGAGACCCAGTACTTC. V gene TRBV5-1 combines with J gene TRBJ2-5, with 7 bases lining up with TRBD1. The CDR3 spans 13 residues. Germline CDR1 reads SGHRS; CDR2 reads YFSETQ. Trimming removed 4 bases from V and 1 base from J; junction bases left unmatched: 1.

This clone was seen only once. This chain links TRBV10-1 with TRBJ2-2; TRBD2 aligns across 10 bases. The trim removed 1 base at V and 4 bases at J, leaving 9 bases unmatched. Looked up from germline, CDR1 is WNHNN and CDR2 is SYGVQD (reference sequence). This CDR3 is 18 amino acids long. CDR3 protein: CASSEFLAGEPSTGELFF. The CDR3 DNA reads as TGCGCCAGCAGTGAGTTTCTAGCGGGGGAGCCCTCCACCGGGGAGCTGTTTTTT.

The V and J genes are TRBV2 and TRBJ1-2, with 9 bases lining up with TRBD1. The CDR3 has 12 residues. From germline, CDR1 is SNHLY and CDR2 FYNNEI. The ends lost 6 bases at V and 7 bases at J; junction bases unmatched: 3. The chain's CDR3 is CASRGTGSGYTF. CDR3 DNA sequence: TGTGCCAGCAGGGGGACAGGGAGTGGCTACACCTTC.

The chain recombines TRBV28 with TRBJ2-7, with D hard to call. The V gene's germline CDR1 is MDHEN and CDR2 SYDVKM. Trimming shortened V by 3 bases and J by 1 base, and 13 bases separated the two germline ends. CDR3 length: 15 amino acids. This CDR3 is CASSFRLAGSYEQYF. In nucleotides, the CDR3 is TGTGCCAGCAGTTTTAGACTTGCCGGATCCTACGAGCAGTACTTC.

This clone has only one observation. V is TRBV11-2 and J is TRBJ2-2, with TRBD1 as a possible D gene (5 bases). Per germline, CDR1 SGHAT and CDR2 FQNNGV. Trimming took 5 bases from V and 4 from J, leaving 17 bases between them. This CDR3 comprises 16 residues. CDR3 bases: TGTGCCAGCAGCCTCAGCCCTCAGGGAATCACCGGGGAGCTGTTTTTT. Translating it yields CASSLSPQGITGELFF. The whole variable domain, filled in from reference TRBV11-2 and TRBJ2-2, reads EAGVAQSPRYKIIEKRQSVAFWCNPISGHATLYWYQQILGQGPKLLIQFQNNGVVDDSQLPKDRFSAERLKGVDSTLKIQPAKLEDSAVYLCASSLSPQGITGELFFGEGSRLTVL.

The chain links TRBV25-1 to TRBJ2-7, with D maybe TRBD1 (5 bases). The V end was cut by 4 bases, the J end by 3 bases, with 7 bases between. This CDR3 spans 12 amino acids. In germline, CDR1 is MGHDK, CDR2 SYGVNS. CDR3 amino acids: CASSVTGYEQYF. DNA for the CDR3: TGTGCCAGCAGTGTAACAGGCTACGAGCAGTACTTC.

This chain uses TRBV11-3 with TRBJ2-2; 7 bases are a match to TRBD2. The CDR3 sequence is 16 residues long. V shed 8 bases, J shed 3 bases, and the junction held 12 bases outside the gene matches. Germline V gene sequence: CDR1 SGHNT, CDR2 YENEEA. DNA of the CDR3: TGTGCCAGCTCTCCCCTGGGGGGGGACGACACCGGGGAGCTGTTTTTT. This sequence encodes CASSPLGGDDTGELFF.

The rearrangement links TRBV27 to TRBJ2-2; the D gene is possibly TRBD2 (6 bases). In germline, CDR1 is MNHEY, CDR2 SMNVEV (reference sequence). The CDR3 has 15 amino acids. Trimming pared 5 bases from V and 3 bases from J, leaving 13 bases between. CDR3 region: CASSPAGAHTGELFF. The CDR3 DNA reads TGTGCCAGCAGTCCAGCGGGTGCCCACACCGGGGAGCTGTTTTTT.

The CDR3 protein is CASSESGDKSTDTQYF. The CDR3 nucleotides read TGCGCCAGCAGTGAGTCGGGTGACAAAAGCACAGATACGCAGTATTTT. V gene TRBV10-1 combines with J gene TRBJ2-3; D is unresolved. The germline gives CDR1 WNHNN, CDR2 SYGVQD (reference sequence). This CDR3 has 16 amino acids. V gave up 0 bases and J gave up 0 bases, with 10 bases separating them.

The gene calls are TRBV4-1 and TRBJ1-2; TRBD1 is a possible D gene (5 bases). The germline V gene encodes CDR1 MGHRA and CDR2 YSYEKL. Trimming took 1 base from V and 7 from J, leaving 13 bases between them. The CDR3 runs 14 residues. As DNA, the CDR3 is TGCGCCAGCAGCCAAGCTGGGGGGTACGCTGGCTACACCTTC. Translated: CASSQAGGYAGYTF.

The CDR3 is CASSFCGRVQETQYF. In nucleotides, the CDR3 is TGTGCCAGCAGCTTTTGCGGGAGAGTCCAAGAGACCCAGTACTTC. The chain links TRBV7-3 to TRBJ2-5, with 7 bases aligning to TRBD2. CDR3 size: 15 residues. J gave up 1 base and V 3 bases, and 5 bases lay outside the gene matches. CDR1 and CDR2 from the germline V gene are SGHTA and FQGTGA. Full variable domain (rest looked up from reference TRBV7-3 and TRBJ2-5): GAGVSQTPSNKVTEKGKYVELRCDPISGHTALYWYRQSLGQGPEFLIYFQGTGAADDSGLPNDRFFAVRPEGSVSTLKIQRTERGDSAVYLCASSFCGRVQETQYFGPGTRLLVL.

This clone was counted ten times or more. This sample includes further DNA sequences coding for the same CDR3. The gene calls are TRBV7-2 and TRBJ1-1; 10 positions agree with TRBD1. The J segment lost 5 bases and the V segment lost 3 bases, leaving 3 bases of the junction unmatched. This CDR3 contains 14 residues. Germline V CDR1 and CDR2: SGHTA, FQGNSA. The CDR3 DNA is TGTGCCAGCAGCTTGGGACAGGGGTCTACTGAAGCTTTCTTT. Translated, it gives CASSLGQGSTEAFF.

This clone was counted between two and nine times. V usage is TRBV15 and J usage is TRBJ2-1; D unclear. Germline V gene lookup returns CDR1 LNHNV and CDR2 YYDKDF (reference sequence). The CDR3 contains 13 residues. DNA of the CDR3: TGTGCTACTGGAGTGAGCTCCTACAATGAGCAGTTCTTC. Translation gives CATGVSSYNEQFF.